The clone carrying this T cell receptor beta chain was observed a single time. The antigen is undetermined. This entry belongs to a study of shared clonotypes between healthy human individuals. Regarding the study as a whole: In the sorted subsets, rarefaction showed sequencing was incomplete despite large depth.

The germline V gene encodes CDR1 MNHEY and CDR2 SMNVEV (reference sequence). J gave up 5 bases and V 4 bases, and 7 bases lay outside the gene matches. This CDR3 comprises 15 residues. As processed by the authors: Because ImmunoSEQ provided only junction sequences with no quality scores, the filtering differed. Libraries were prepared by immunoSEQ multiplex PCR; TCRdb keeps only in-frame clonotypes and omits some of them. The D gene and trimming were derived from the DNA, and the V and J assignments and clone size from that table. The table lists hundreds of thousands of clones, 73% of them singletons. Donation came from healthy HIV-negative adults that had no recent acute infections or vaccinations.

The sequence was collected from a woman in her twenties or thirties in good health. The chain links TRBV27 to TRBJ2-1; TRBD1 aligns across 8 bases. Sequencing was done on a sample of memory CD4+ T cells sorted from blood. Subset: CD45RA-negative fraction. DNA for the CDR3: TGTGCCAGCAGTTCCGCCGGGACAGGCAACAATGAGCAGTTCTTC. Protein product: CASSSAGTGNNEQFF.